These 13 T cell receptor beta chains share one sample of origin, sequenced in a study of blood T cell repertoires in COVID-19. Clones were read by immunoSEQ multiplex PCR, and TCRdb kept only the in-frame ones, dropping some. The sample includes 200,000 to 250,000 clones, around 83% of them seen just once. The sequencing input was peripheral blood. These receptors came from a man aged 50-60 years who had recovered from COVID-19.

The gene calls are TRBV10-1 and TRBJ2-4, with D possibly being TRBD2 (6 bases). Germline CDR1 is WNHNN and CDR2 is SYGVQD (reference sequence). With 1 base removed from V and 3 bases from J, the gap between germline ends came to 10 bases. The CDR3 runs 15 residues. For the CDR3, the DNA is TGCGCCAGCAGTGAGTTTGTGCGGGGCAAAAACATTCAGTACTTC. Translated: CASSEFVRGKNIQYF.

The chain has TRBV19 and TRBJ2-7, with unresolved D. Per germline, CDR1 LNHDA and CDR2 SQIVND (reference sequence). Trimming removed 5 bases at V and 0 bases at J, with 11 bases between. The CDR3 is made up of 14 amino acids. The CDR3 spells CASSAGSSSYEQYF. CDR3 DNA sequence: TGTGCCAGTAGTGCAGGTTCAAGCTCCTACGAGCAGTACTTC.

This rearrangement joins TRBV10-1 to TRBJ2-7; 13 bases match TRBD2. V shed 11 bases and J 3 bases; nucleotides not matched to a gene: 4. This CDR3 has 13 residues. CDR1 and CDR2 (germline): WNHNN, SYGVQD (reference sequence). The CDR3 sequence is CAGRTSGSYEQYF. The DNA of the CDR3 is TGCGCCGGACGGACTAGCGGGAGCTACGAGCAGTACTTC.

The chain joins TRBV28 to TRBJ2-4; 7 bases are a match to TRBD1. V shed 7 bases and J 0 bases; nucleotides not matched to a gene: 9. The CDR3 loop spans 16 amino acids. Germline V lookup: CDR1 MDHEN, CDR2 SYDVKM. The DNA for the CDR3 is TGTGCCAGCATCAAGACAGGGATGGGAGCCAAAAACATTCAGTACTTC. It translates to CASIKTGMGAKNIQYF.

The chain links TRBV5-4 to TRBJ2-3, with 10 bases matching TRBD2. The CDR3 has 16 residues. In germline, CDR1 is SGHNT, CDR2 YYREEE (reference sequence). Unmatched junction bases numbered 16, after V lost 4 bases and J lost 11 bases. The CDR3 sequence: CASSPGGLAGARGQYF. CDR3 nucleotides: TGTGCCAGCAGCCCAGGAGGCCTAGCGGGAGCCAGGGGGCAGTATTTT.

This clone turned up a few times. As DNA, the CDR3 is TGTGCCAGCAGATACAGGGGTAGCTCCTACGAGCAGTACTTC. As protein: CASRYRGSSYEQYF. The chain links TRBV2 to TRBJ2-7, with TRBD1 matching 7 bases. J was trimmed by 0 bases and V by 6 bases; bases with no gene match: 5. The CDR3 runs 14 residues. Germline values: CDR1 SNHLY, CDR2 FYNNEI.

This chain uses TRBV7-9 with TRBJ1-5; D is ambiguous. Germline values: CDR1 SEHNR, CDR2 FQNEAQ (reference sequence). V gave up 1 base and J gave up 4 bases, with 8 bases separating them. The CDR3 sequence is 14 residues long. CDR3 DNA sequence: TGTGCCAGCAGCTTAGACGGTTGGAATCAGCCCCAGCATTTT. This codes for CASSLDGWNQPQHF.

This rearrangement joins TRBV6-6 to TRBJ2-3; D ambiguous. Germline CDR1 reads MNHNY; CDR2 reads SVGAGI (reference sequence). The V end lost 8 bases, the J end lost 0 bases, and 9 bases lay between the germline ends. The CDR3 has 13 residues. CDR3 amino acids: CASRLESTDTQYF. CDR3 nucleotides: TGTGCCAGCCGCCTCGAGAGCACAGATACGCAGTATTTT.

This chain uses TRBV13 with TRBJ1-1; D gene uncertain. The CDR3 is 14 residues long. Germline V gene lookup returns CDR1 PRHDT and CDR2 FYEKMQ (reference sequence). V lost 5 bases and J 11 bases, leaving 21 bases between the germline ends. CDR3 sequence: CASSLRDEPPAAFF. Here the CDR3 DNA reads TGTGCCAGCAGCCTCCGGGATGAGCCCCCCGCCGCTTTCTTT.

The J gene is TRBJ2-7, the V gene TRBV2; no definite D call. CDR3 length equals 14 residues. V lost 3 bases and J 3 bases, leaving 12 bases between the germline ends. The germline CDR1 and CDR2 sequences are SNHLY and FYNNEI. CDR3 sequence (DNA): TGTGCCAGCAGTGATAGTTCTGTTATCTACGAGCAGTACTTC. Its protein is CASSDSSVIYEQYF.

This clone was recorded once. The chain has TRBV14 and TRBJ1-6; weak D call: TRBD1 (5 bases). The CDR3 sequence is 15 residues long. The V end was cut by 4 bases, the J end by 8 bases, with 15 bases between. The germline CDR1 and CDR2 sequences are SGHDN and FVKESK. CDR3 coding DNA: TGTGCCAGCAGCCCTTACAGGACGAACGATTCACCCCTCCACTTT. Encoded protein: CASSPYRTNDSPLHF.

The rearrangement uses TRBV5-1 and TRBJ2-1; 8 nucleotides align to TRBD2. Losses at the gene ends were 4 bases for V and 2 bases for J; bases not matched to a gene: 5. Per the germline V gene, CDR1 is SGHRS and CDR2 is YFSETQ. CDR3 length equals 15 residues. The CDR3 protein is CASSMTSATYNEQFF. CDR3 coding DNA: TGCGCCAGCAGCATGACTAGCGCCACCTACAATGAGCAGTTCTTC.

The CDR3: CAWSVPAATGRTIYF. DNA for the CDR3: TGTGCCTGGAGTGTACCGGCAGCCACTGGGCGCACCATATATTTT. This chain connects TRBV30 to TRBJ1-3, with unresolved D. The CDR3 spans 15 residues. CDR1 and CDR2 (germline): GTSNPN, SVGIG (reference sequence). Trimming removed 0 bases from V and 9 bases from J, with 18 bases in between.